This T cell receptor beta chain was recovered during a study of type 1 regulatory T cells. About the research overall: T-allo10 is a Tr1-enriched, alloantigen-specific CD4 T cell product made in vitro.

Remarks on this clonotype: Its target is unknown.

MiXCR, run by TCRdb on the reads, gives a single entry per CDR3 protein. The data contain 65,000 to 80,000 distinct CDR3 sequences, around 20% of them seen just once; the ten biggest clones take up less than 10%. Study-wide results and caveats: Tr1 cells had a more restricted TCR repertoire than non-Tr1 cells.

The source material was cultured type 1 regulatory T (Tr1) cells, either the whole culture or a sorted fraction (not recorded which). The source of this sequence is a human donor in good health.

CDR3 nucleotide sequence: TGCAGCGCCTCCAGAATAGGGGTCCAAGAGACCCAGTACTTC. It specifies CSASRIGVQETQYF. The gene calls are TRBV20-1 and TRBJ2-5; D may be TRBD1 (5 bases). This CDR3 is 14 amino acids long. Germline V lookup: CDR1 DFQATT, CDR2 SNEGSKA (reference sequence).